Sequencing of this T cell receptor (beta chain) was carried out in a study of chemoradiotherapy in HPV16-positive cancers. The study's findings and limits: HPV-responsive T-cell expansion during chemoradiotherapy was linked to improved recurrence-free survival in HPV16-positive patients. Candidate HPV-specific clones and E7-related TCR motifs grew in tumor during treatment. Only a couple of HPV16-positive patients supplied the functional HPV-specificity definition.

To note about this clone: Its antigen is unidentified.

The CDR3 totals 12 residues. The V gene's germline CDR1 is SGDLS and CDR2 YYNGEE. Trimming removed 1 base from V and 8 bases from J, with 7 bases in between. TCRdb's copy holds only in-frame clones and misses some; the assay was immunoSEQ multiplex PCR. The sample has approximately 4,000 clones, approximately 82% seen once. Repeated repertoire sampling spanned the course of chemoradiotherapy. The TCR comes from a human donor with HPV-associated anogenital cancer. V gene TRBV9 combines with J gene TRBJ2-1, with no clear D. This specimen consisted of tumor tissue, obtained from a patient who underwent chemoradiotherapy. The CDR3: CASSVIADEQFF. The CDR3 nucleotides are TGTGCCAGCAGCGTAATAGCAGATGAGCAGTTCTTC.